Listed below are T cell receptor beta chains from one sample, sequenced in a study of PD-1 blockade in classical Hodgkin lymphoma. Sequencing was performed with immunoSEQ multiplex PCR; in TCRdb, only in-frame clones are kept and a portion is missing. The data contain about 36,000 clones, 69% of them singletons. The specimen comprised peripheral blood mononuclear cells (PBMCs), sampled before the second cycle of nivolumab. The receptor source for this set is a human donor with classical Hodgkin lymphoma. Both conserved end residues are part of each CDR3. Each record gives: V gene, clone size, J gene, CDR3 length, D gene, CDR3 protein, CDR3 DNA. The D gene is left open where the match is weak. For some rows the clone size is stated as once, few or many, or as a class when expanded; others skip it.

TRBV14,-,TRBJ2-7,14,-,CASSSLGGPGQQYF,TGTGCCAGCAGCTCTCTGGGCGGTCCTGGGCAGCAGTACTTC
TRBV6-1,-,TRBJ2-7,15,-,CASNPGGEDYYEQYF,TGTGCCAGCAACCCGGGCGGGGAGGATTACTACGAGCAGTACTTC
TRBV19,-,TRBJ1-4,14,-,CASSTQTGGEKLFF,TGTGCCAGTAGTACGCAAACGGGTGGTGAAAAACTGTTTTTT
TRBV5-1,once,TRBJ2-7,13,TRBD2,CASSRGGAYEQYF,TGCGCCAGCAGCCGGGGGGGAGCCTACGAGCAGTACTTC
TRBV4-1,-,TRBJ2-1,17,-,CASSQRPGAHRGNEQFF,TGCGCCAGCAGCCAACGACCGGGAGCCCATCGGGGAAATGAGCAGTTCTTC
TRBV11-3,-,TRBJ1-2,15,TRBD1,CASSQTGAPTYGYTF,TGTGCCAGCAGCCAGACAGGGGCTCCGACCTATGGCTACACCTTC
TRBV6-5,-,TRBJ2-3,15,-,CASSWQGVFPNTQYF,TGTGCCAGCAGTTGGCAGGGAGTCTTCCCTAATACGCAGTATTTT
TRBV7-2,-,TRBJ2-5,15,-,CASSLAAILQETQYF,TGTGCCAGCAGCCTCGCAGCTATACTACAAGAGACCCAGTACTTC
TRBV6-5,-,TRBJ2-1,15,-,CASSAQGGGGSEQFF,TGTGCCAGCAGTGCCCAAGGAGGTGGGGGTAGTGAGCAGTTCTTC
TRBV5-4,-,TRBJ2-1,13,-,CAILLRPGNEQFF,TGTGCCATCCTTCTCCGGCCCGGCAATGAGCAGTTCTTC
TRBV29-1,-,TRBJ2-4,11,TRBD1,CSAWTGNIQYF,TGCAGCGCATGGACAGGGAACATTCAGTACTTC
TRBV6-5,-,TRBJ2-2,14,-,CASSYIGFTGELFF,TGTGCCAGCAGTTACATCGGGTTCACCGGGGAGCTGTTTTTT
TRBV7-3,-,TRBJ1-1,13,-,CASSSGLDTEAFF,TGTGCCAGCAGCTCCGGACTGGACACTGAAGCTTTCTTT
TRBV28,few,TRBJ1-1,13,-,CASSLIGRTEAFF,TGTGCCAGCAGTTTGATAGGGCGCACTGAAGCTTTCTTT
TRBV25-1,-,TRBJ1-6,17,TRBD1,CASSRYLGRGLDSPLHF,TGTGCCAGCAGTCGATATTTGGGCAGGGGGTTGGATTCACCCCTCCACTTT
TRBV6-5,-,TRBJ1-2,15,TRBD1,CASRRDRRHNYGYTF,TGTGCCAGCAGGCGGGACAGGAGACATAACTATGGCTACACCTTC
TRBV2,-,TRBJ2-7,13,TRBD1,CASSGDRGYEQYF,TGTGCCAGCAGTGGGGACAGGGGATACGAGCAGTACTTC
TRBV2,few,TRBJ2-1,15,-,CASSDVGGSYNEQFF,TGTGCCAGCAGTGATGTGGGGGGCTCCTACAATGAGCAGTTCTTC
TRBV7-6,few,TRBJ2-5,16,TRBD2,CASSPRTSGGQETQYF,TGTGCCAGCAGCCCCAGGACTAGCGGGGGTCAAGAGACCCAGTACTTC
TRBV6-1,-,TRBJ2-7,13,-,CASRRVGTYEQYF,TGTGCCAGCAGGCGGGTGGGAACCTACGAGCAGTACTTC
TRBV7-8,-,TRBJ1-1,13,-,CASSSRGESGAFF,TGTGCCAGCAGCTCCCGAGGAGAAAGTGGAGCTTTCTTT
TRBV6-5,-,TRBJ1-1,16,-,CASSYSAAGMNTEAFF,TGTGCCAGCAGTTACTCTGCAGCAGGAATGAACACTGAAGCTTTCTTT
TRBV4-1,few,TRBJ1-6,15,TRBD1,CASSQEWGQGRPLHF,TGCGCCAGCAGCCAAGAGTGGGGACAGGGTCGTCCCCTCCACTTT
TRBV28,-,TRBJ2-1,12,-,CASSEGPAEQFF,TGTGCCAGCAGTGAGGGTCCGGCTGAGCAGTTCTTC
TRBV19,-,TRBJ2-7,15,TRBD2,CASSETSKSSYEQYF,TGTGCCAGTAGTGAGACTAGCAAGTCATCCTACGAGCAGTACTTC
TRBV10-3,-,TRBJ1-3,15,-,CAISESPTSGNTIYF,TGTGCCATCAGTGAGTCCCCAACCTCTGGAAACACCATATATTTT
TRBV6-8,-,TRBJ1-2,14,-,CASSDTAGNYGYTF,TGTGCCAGCAGTGACACAGCAGGGAACTATGGCTACACCTTC
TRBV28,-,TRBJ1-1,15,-,CASSLPTVLNTEAFF,TGTGCCAGCAGCCTTCCGACAGTTCTGAACACTGAAGCTTTCTTT
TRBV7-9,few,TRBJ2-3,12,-,CASSPPADTQYF,TGTGCCAGCAGCCCCCCGGCTGATACGCAGTATTTT
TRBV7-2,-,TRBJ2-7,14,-,CASSLIPGDYEQYF,TGTGCCAGCAGCCTTATCCCGGGGGACTACGAGCAGTACTTC
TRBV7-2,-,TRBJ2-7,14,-,CASSLGFRAYEQYF,TGTGCCAGCAGCTTAGGTTTCCGAGCCTACGAGCAGTACTTC
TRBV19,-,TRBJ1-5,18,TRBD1,CASSLGTGGAYGNQPQHF,TGTGCCAGTAGTCTAGGGACAGGGGGCGCTTACGGAAATCAGCCCCAGCATTTT
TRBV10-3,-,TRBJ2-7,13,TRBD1,CAIQGTGGYEQYF,TGTGCCATCCAAGGGACAGGGGGCTACGAGCAGTACTTC
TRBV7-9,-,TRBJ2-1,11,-,CASSSRREQFF,TGTGCCAGCAGCTCCCGTCGGGAGCAGTTCTTC
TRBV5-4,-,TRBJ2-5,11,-,CASSWQETQYF,TGTGCCAGCAGCTGGCAAGAGACCCAGTACTTC
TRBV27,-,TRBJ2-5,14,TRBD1,CASRPEGAGETQYF,TGTGCCAGCAGACCTGAGGGGGCCGGGGAGACCCAGTACTTC
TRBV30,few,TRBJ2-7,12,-,CAWSTRLSEQYF,TGTGCCTGGAGCACGAGGTTATCCGAGCAGTACTTC
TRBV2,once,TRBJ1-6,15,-,CASSSRRASNSPLHF,TGTGCCAGCAGTTCCCGAAGGGCAAGTAATTCACCCCTCCACTTT
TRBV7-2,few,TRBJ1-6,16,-,CASGRGQSRGYSPLHF,TGTGCCAGCGGCAGAGGACAGTCTAGGGGGTATTCACCCCTCCACTTT
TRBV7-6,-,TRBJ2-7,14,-,CASSLVAGAVEQYF,TGTGCCAGCAGCTTAGTGGCGGGGGCTGTCGAGCAGTACTTC
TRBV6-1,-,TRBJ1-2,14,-,CASSSSQAIYGYTF,TGTGCCAGCAGTAGCTCACAGGCGATCTATGGCTACACCTTC
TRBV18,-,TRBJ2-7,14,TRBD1,CASSPRQGFYEQYF,TGTGCCAGCTCACCGAGACAGGGATTTTACGAGCAGTACTTC
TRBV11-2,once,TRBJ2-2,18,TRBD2,CASSFPVAGGDNTGELFF,TGTGCCAGCAGCTTTCCTGTAGCGGGGGGCGACAACACCGGGGAGCTGTTTTTT
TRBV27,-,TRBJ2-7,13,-,CASSLQGSNEQYF,TGTGCCAGCAGTTTACAGGGTTCGAACGAGCAGTACTTC
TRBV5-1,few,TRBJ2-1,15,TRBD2,CASSIVAGGRDEQFF,TGCGCCAGCAGTATAGTAGCGGGAGGTAGGGATGAGCAGTTCTTC
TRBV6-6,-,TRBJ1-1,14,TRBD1,CASSPGTGATEAFF,TGTGCCAGCAGTCCCGGGACAGGGGCCACTGAAGCTTTCTTT
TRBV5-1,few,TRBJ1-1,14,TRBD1,CASSPRTGVSEAFF,TGCGCCAGCAGTCCAAGGACAGGGGTCTCTGAAGCTTTCTTT
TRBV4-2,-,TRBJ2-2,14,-,CASSQTQLAGELFF,TGTGCCAGCAGCCAAACCCAGTTGGCCGGGGAGCTGTTTTTT
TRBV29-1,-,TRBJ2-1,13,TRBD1,CSGGQGAGNEQFF,TGCAGCGGGGGACAGGGGGCTGGGAATGAGCAGTTCTTC
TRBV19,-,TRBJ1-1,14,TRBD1,CASTMGDRNTEAFF,TGTGCCAGTACCATGGGGGACAGGAACACTGAAGCTTTCTTT
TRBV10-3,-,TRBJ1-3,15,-,CAISEGGAAGNTIYF,TGTGCCATCAGTGAAGGGGGGGCTGCTGGAAACACCATATATTTT
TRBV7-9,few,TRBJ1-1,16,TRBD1,CASSSDRGGLRTEAFF,TGTGCCAGCAGCTCGGACAGGGGAGGACTACGCACTGAAGCTTTCTTT
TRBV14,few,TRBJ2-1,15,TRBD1,CASSLRQGPYNEQFF,TGTGCCAGCAGCCTCCGACAGGGCCCCTACAATGAGCAGTTCTTC
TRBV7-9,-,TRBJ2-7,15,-,CASSSYGGLYYEQYF,TGTGCCAGCAGCTCCTACGGGGGGCTTTACTACGAGCAGTACTTC
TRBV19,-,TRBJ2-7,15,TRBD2,CATARAAGAAYEQYF,TGTGCCACTGCCAGGGCTGCGGGAGCAGCCTACGAGCAGTACTTC
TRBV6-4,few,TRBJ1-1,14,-,CASSPDRMNTEAFF,TGTGCCAGCAGTCCTGACAGGATGAACACTGAAGCTTTCTTT
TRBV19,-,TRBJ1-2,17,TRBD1,CASSIMGQGSALYGYTF,TGTGCCAGTAGTATTATGGGACAGGGGTCAGCTCTCTATGGCTACACCTTC
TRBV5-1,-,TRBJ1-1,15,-,CASSLELGRNTEAFF,TGCGCCAGCAGCTTGGAATTGGGCAGGAACACTGAAGCTTTCTTT
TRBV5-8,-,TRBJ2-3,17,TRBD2,CASSQNRMSGGADTQYF,TGTGCCAGCAGCCAAAATAGGATGAGCGGGGGTGCAGATACGCAGTATTTT
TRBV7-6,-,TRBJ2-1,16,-,CASSFESRLANNEQFF,TGTGCCAGCAGCTTTGAGAGTCGTCTAGCGAACAATGAGCAGTTCTTC